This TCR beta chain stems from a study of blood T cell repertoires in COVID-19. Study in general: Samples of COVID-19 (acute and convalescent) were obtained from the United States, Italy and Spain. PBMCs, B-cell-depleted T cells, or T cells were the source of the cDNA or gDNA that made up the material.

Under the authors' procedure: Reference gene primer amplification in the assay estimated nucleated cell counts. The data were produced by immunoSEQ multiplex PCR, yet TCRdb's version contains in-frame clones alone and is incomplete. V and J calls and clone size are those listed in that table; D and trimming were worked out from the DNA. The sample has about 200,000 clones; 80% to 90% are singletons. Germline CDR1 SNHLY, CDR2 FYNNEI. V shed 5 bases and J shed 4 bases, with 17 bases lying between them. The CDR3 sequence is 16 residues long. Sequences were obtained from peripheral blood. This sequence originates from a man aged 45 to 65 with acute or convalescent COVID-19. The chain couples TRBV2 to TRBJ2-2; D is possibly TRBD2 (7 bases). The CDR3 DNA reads TGTGCCAGCAGTCCCGGGGGAGGGGGTCGCACCGGGGAGCTGTTTTTT. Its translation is CASSPGGGGRTGELFF.